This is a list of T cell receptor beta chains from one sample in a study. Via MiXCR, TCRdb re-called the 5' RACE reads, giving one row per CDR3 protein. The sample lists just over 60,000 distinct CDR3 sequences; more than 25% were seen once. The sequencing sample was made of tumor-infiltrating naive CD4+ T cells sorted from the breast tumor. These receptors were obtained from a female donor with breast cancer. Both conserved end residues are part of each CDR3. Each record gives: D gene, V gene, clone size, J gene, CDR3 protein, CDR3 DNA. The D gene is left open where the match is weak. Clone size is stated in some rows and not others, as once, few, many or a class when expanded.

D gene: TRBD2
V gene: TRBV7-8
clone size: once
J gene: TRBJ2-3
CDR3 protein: CASRWTSGEAADTQYF
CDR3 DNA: TGTGCCAGCAGGTGGACTAGCGGGGAGGCGGCAGATACGCAGTATTTT

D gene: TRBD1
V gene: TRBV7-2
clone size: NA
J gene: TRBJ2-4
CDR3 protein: CASSFGRGLGKNIQYF
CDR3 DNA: TGTGCCAGCAGCTTCGGCAGGGGGCTCGGCAAAAACATTCAGTACTTC

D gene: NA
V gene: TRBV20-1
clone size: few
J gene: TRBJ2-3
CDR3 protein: CSARDPSSKDTQYF
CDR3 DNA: TGCAGTGCTAGAGATCCCTCATCCAAAGATACGCAGTATTTT

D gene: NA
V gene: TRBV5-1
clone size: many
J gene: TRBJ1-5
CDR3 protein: CASSWEGPNQPQHF
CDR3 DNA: TGCGCCAGCAGCTGGGAGGGACCAAATCAGCCCCAGCATTTT

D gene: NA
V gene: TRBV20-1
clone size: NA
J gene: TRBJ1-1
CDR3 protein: CSANWVTEAFF
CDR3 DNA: TGCAGTGCGAATTGGGTTACTGAAGCTTTCTTT

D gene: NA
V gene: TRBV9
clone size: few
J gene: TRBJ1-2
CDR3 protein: CASSVEGRYGYTF
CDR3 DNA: TGTGCCAGCAGCGTAGAGGGAAGATATGGCTACACCTTC

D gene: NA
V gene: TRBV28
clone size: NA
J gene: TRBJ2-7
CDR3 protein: CASTQSGSGSKQYF
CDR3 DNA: TGTGCCAGCACTCAGTCGGGCAGCGGGTCTAAGCAGTACTTC

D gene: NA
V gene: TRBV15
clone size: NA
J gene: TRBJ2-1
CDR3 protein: CATSRTTGYNEQFF
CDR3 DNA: TGTGCCACCAGCAGAACCACAGGGTACAATGAGCAGTTCTTC

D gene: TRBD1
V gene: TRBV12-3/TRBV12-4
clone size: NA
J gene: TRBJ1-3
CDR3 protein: CAIGWTGASGNTIYF
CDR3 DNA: TGTGCCATCGGTTGGACAGGGGCCTCTGGAAACACCATATATTTT

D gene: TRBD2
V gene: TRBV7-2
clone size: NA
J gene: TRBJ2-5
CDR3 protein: CASSRQRGSLETQYF
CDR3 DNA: TGTGCCAGCAGCCGGCAGCGGGGATCTCTAGAGACCCAGTACTTC

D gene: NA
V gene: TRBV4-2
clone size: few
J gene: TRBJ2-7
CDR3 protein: CASSHKGGGVDEQYF
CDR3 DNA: TGTGCCAGCAGCCATAAGGGAGGAGGGGTCGACGAGCAGTACTTC

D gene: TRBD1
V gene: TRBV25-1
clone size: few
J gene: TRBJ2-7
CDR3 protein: CASSGRDREFHEQYF
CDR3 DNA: TGTGCCAGCAGTGGCCGGGACAGGGAGTTCCACGAGCAGTACTTC

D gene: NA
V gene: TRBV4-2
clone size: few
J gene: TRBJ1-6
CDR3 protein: CASSLTWASKNSPLHF
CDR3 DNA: TGTGCCAGCAGCCTGACGTGGGCTAGTAAGAATTCACCCCTCCACTTT

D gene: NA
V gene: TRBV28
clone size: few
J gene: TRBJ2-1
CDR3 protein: CASSSLKGPYNEQSF
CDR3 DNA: TGTGCCAGCAGTTCCCTTAAAGGGCCTTACAATGAGCAGTCCTTC

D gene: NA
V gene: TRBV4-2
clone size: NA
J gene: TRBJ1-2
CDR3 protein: CASSQDRGNYGYTF
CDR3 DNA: TGTGCCAGCAGCCAAGATCGGGGTAACTATGGCTACACCTTC

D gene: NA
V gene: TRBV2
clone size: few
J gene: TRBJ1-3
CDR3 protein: CASSGGFDFSGNTIYF
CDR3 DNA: TGTGCCAGCAGTGGAGGGTTCGACTTCTCTGGAAACACCATATATTTT

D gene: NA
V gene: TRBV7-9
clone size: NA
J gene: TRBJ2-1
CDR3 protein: CASSRDVDEQFF
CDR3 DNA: TGTGCCAGCAGCCGGGACGTCGATGAGCAGTTCTTC

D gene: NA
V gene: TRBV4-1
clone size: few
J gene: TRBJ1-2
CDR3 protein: CASSQGRGTYYGYTF
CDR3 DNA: TGCGCCAGCAGCCAAGGTAGAGGAACTTACTATGGCTACACCTTC

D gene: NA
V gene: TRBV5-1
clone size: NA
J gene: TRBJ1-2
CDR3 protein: CASSFEGNYGYAF
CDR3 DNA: TGCGCCAGCAGCTTCGAGGGCAACTATGGCTACGCCTTC

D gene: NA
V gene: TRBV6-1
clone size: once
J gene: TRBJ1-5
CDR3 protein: CASSDSPRTRPQHF
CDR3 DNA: TGTGCCAGCAGTGACTCCCCGAGGACTCGGCCCCAGCATTTT

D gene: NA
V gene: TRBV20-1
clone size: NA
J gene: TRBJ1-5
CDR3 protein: CSAPLGCLGQPQHF
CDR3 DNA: TGCAGTGCCCCACTGGGGTGCTTGGGTCAGCCCCAGCATTTT

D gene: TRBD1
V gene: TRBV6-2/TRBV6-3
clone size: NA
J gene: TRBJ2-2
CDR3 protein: CASSPGTGDTGELFF
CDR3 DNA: TGTGCCAGCAGCCCCGGCACAGGGGACACCGGGGAGCTGTTTTTT

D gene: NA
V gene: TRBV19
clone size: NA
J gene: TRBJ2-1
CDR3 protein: CASSYGSGRISYNEQFF
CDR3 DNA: TGTGCCAGTAGCTACGGTTCGGGGAGAATTTCCTACAATGAGCAGTTCTTC

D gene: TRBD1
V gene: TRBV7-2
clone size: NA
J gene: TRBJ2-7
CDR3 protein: CASSLGGETGGPYLRYF
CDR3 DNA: TGTGCCAGCAGCTTAGGGGGAGAGACAGGGGGCCCCTATCTGCGGTACTTC

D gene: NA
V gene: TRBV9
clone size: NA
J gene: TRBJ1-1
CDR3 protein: CASSSTGFTEAFF
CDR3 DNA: TGTGCCAGCAGCTCTACAGGCTTCACTGAAGCTTTCTTT

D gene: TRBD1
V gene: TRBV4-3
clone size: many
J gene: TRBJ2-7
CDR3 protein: CASSRSFPGTENYEQYF
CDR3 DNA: TGCGCCAGCAGCCGATCATTTCCGGGGACAGAGAACTACGAGCAGTACTTC

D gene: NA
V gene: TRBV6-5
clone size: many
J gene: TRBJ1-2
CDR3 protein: CASSSSPRVYGYTF
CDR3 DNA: TGTGCCAGCAGTTCCTCCCCCCGGGTGTATGGCTACACCTTC

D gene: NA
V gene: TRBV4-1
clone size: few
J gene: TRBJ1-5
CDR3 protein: CASSQTEAISNQPQHF
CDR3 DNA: TGCGCCAGCAGCCAAACTGAGGCGATAAGCAATCAGCCCCAGCATTTT

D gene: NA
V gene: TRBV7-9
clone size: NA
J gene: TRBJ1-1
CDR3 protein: CASSLEMNTEAFF
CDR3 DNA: TGTGCCAGCAGCCTAGAAATGAACACTGAAGCTTTCTTT

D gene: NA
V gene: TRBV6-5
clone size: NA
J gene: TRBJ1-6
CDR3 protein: CASSLQNNSPLHF
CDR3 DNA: TGTGCCAGCAGTCTACAAAATAATTCACCCCTCCACTTT

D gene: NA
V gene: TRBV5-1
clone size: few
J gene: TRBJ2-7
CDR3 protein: CASSLGGLSPYEQYF
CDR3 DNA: TGCGCCAGCAGCTTGGGGGGACTCTCCCCCTACGAGCAGTACTTC

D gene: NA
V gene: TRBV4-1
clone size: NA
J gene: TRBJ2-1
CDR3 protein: CASSQGYSAYNEQFF
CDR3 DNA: TGCGCCAGCAGCCAAGGTTACAGCGCCTACAATGAGCAGTTCTTC

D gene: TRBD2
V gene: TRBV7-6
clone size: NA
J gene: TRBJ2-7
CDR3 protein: CASSPLSGTSGRTTYEQYF
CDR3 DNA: TGTGCCAGCAGCCCTCTATCCGGGACTAGCGGGAGAACTACCTACGAGCAGTACTTC

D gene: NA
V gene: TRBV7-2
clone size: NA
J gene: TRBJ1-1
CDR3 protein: CASSLVGAFF
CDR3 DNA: TGTGCCAGCAGCTTAGTAGGGGCTTTCTTT

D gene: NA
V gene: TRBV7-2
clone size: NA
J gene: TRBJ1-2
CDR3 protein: CAGSQHGGGSYGYTF
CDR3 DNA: TGTGCCGGCAGCCAACACGGAGGGGGAAGCTATGGCTACACCTTC

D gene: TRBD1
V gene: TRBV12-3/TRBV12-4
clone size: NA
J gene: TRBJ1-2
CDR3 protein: CASSPTGLDGYTF
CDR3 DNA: TGTGCCAGCAGTCCGACAGGGTTGGATGGCTACACCTTC

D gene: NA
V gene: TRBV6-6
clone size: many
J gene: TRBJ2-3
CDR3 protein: CASSSSADTQYF
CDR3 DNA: TGTGCCAGCAGTTCTAGCGCAGATACGCAGTATTTT

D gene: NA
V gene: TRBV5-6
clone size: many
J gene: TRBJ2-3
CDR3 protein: CASSLTGEASTDTQYF
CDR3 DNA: TGTGCCAGCAGCTTGACGGGAGAGGCTAGCACAGATACGCAGTATTTT

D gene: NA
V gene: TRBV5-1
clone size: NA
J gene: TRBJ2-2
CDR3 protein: CASSLVLTAANSDTGELFF
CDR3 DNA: TGCGCCAGCAGCTTGGTTCTTACGGCGGCTAATTCGGACACCGGGGAGCTGTTTTTT

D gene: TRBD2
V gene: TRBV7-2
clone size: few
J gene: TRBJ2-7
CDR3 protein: CASSHTGTSAEQYF
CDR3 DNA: TGTGCCAGCAGCCACACCGGGACTAGCGCCGAGCAGTACTTC

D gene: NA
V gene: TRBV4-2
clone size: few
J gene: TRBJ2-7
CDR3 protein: CASSQDKGGDYEQYF
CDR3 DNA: TGTGCCAGCAGCCAAGATAAGGGGGGTGACTACGAGCAGTACTTC

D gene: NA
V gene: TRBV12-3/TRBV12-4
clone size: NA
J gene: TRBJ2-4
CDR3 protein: CASSLRGKPLAKNIQYF
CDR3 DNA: TGTGCCAGCAGCTTACGCGGGAAGCCCTTAGCCAAAAACATTCAGTACTTC

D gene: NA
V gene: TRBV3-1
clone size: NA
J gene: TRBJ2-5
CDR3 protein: CASSQDSGYQETQYF
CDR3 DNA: TGTGCCAGCAGCCAAGATTCTGGCTACCAAGAGACCCAGTACTTC

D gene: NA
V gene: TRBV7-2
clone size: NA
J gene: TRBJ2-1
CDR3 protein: CASSLVRLVGNEQFF
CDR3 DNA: TGTGCCAGCAGCTTAGTCCGGTTGGTGGGGAACGAGCAGTTCTTC